The 10 T cell receptor beta chains below all came from one sample that was sequenced in a study of siplizumab effects on memory and regulatory T cells. Assay used: immunoSEQ multiplex PCR; TCRdb lists only in-frame clones, some missing. The sample shows more than 85,000 clones, 92% of them seen only once. Sequencing was done on a sample of Tregs sorted from blood. The receptor source for this set is a human donor in good health.

This rearrangement joins TRBV11-2 to TRBJ2-2; 7 nucleotides line up with TRBD1. The CDR3 extends over 15 amino acids. CDR1 is SGHAT and CDR2 is FQNNGV in the germline V gene. Trimming took 5 bases from V and 3 from J; bases not matched to a gene: 6. The CDR3 loop is CASSVTGSDTGELFF. CDR3 bases: TGTGCCAGCAGCGTGACAGGGTCGGACACCGGGGAGCTGTTTTTT.

The chain has TRBV9 and TRBJ2-5; 7 bases agree with TRBD1. V lost 4 bases to trimming and J lost 0 bases; unmatched junction nucleotides: 9. Germline V lookup: CDR1 SGDLS, CDR2 YYNGEE. The CDR3 has 16 amino acids. CDR3 sequence (DNA): TGTGCCAGCAGCCCCCGACAGGGCCGAAACCAAGAGACCCAGTACTTC. Translated: CASSPRQGRNQETQYF. Filled out from reference TRBV9 and TRBJ2-5, the complete variable domain reads DSGVTQTPKHLITATGQRVTLRCSPRSGDLSVYWYQQSLDQGLQFLIQYYNGEERAKGNILERFSAQQFPDLHSELNLSSLELGDSALYFCASSPRQGRNQETQYFGPGTRLLVL.

This chain joins TRBV18 and TRBJ2-4; a possible D gene is TRBD1 (6 bases). V was clipped by 1 base and J by 0 bases, with 10 bases between them. The germline gives CDR1 KGHSH, CDR2 LQKENI. The CDR3 has 16 residues. The CDR3 region is CASSPQAGVAKNIQYF. The CDR3 DNA reads as TGTGCCAGCTCACCACAAGCAGGGGTAGCCAAAAACATTCAGTACTTC.

This chain joins TRBV10-3 and TRBJ2-5; TRBD2 matches at 10 bases. With 3 bases clipped from V and 5 bases from J, the junction kept 6 bases outside the gene matches. This CDR3 contains 15 residues. CDR1 and CDR2 (germline): ENHRY, SYGVKD. In nucleotides, the CDR3 is TGTGCCATCAGTGAAGGAGTTAGCGGGAGGGAGACCCAGTACTTC. Translated: CAISEGVSGRETQYF.

V usage is TRBV9 and J usage is TRBJ2-3; 7 nucleotides agree with TRBD2. There are 14 residues in the CDR3. V dropped 0 bases and J dropped 5; count of bases not matched to a gene: 3. Germline CDR1 is SGDLS and CDR2 is YYNGEE. This CDR3 is CASSVVPGGDTQYF. In DNA, the CDR3 is TGTGCCAGCAGCGTAGTTCCGGGAGGAGATACGCAGTATTTT.

V and J are TRBV29-1 and TRBJ1-1; the D gene is possibly TRBD1 (5 bases). The V gene's germline CDR1 is SQVTM and CDR2 ANQGSEA. The V end was cut by 4 bases, the J end by 0 bases, with 9 bases between. The CDR3 is 13 amino acids. The CDR3 region is CSVAGHLNTEAFF. The CDR3 DNA sequence: TGCAGCGTTGCAGGACATTTGAACACTGAAGCTTTCTTT.

This chain joins TRBV16 and TRBJ1-3; perhaps TRBD1 as D (5 bases). This CDR3 has 14 residues. Germline V gene sequence: CDR1 KGHSY, CDR2 FQNENV. The ends were cut back, 2 bases at V and 4 bases at J, with 9 bases in the middle. The DNA of the CDR3 is TGTGCCAGCAGCCAACGGGGGGTCGGAAACACCATATATTTT. It encodes CASSQRGVGNTIYF.

This chain uses TRBV18 with TRBJ1-2, with 9 bases identical to TRBD1. V gave up 6 bases and J gave up 2 bases; unmatched junction bases: 7. Germline CDR1 reads KGHSH; CDR2 reads LQKENI. CDR3 length: 15 residues. As DNA, the CDR3 is TGTGCCAGCTCCCCAGAAGGACAGGGGAACTATGGCTACACCTTC. Protein sequence: CASSPEGQGNYGYTF.

The chain joins TRBV30 to TRBJ2-3, with 9 bases lining up with TRBD2. The CDR3 sequence is 15 residues long. CDR1 and CDR2 from the germline V gene are GTSNPN and SVGIG (reference sequence). The V and J ends lost 3 bases and 2 bases, in that order; junction bases with no gene match: 6. CDR3 residues: CAWSGLAGSTDTQYF. In DNA form, the CDR3 reads TGTGCCTGGAGCGGGCTAGCGGGGTCCACAGATACGCAGTATTTT.

The chain carries TRBV27 and TRBJ1-2, with D tentatively TRBD1 (5 bases). CDR3 length: 13 amino acids. V was cut by 6 bases and J by 6 bases, with 14 bases left in between. The V gene's germline CDR1 is MNHEY and CDR2 SMNVEV (reference sequence). CDR3 DNA sequence: TGTGCCAGCAGGCCTATGGGACCGAATGGCTACACCTTC. It specifies CASRPMGPNGYTF.